The clone carrying this T cell receptor beta chain was detected once. TCRdb keeps only in-frame clones here, not all; method: immunoSEQ multiplex PCR. The repertoire holds 75,000 to 95,000 clones, about 88% seen once, with around 5.7% in the top ten. This sample stems from a study of control samples from healthy donors and cancer patients. Material for sequencing was blood. This clonotype originated in a woman aged 50 to 60 in good health.

CDR3 sequence (DNA): TGTGCCAGCAGACTTAGGGGGCTCGGGGAGCTGTTTTTT. It specifies CASRLRGLGELFF. This chain links TRBV12-3 or TRBV12-4 with TRBJ2-2; TRBD1 aligns across 7 bases. The CDR3 consists of 13 residues. V gave up 6 bases and J gave up 7 bases; unmatched junction bases: 5.